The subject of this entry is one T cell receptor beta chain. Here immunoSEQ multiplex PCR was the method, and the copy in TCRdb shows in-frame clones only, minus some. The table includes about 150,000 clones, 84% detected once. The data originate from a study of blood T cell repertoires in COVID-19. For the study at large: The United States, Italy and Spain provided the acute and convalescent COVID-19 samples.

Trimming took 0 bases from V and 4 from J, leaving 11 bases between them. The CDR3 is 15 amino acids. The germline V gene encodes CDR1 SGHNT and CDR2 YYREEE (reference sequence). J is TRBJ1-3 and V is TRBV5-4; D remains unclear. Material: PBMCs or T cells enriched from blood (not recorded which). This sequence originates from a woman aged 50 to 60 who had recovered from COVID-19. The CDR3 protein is CASSLDQTLGNTIYF. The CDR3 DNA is TGTGCCAGCAGCTTGGACCAAACATTAGGAAACACCATATATTTT.